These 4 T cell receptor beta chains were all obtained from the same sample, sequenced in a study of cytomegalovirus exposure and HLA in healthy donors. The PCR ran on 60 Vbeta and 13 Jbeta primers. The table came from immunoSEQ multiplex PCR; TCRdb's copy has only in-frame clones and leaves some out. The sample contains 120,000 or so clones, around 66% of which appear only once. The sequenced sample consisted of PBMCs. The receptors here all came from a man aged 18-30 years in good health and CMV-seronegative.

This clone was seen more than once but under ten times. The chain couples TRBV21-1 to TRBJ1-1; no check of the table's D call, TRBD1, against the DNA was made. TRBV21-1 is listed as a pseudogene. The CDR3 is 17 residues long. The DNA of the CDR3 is TGTGCCAGCAGCAAAAAGGGGCCCAAACCTCTGAACACTGAAGCTTTCTTT. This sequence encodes CASSKKGPKPLNTEAFF.

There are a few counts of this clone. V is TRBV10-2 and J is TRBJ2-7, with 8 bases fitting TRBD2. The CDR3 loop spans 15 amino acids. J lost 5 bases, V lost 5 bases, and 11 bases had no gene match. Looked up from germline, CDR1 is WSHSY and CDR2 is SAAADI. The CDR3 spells CASSQGREDLNEQYF. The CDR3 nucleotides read TGCGCCAGCAGTCAAGGGCGGGAGGATTTAAACGAGCAGTACTTC.

The CDR3 DNA is TGCGCCAGCAGCCAAGCAAATACACAGGGCGGGGAAGCTTTCTTT. Protein: CASSQANTQGGEAFF. V gene TRBV4-3 combines with J gene TRBJ1-1; weak D call: TRBD1 (6 bases). Germline-derived CDR1 and CDR2 are LGHNA and YSLEER. The V gene lost 1 base and the J gene lost 8 bases, with 17 bases spanning the gap. The CDR3 spans 15 residues.

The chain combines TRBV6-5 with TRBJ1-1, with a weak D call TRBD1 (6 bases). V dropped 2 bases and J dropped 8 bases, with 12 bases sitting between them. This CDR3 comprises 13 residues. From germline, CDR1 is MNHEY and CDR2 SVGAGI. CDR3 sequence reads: CASSYLAGAEAFF. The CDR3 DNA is TGTGCCAGCAGTTACCTCGCAGGGGCGGAAGCTTTCTTT.